The 27 T cell receptor beta chains presented below share a single source sample, sequenced in a study of glioma-infiltrating T cells. TCR alpha and beta CDR3 regions were amplified from RNA using iRepertoire nested multiplex PCR. TCRdb re-called the multiplex PCR reads with MiXCR, one entry per CDR3 protein. Among some 22,000 distinct CDR3 sequences listed, under 30% were seen once. Sequencing was done on a sample of glioma tissue, nonneoplastic brain tissue, or PBMCs (not recorded which). The source of these receptors is a human donor with low-grade glioma or glioblastoma, undergoing nonglioma brain surgery, or in good health (not recorded which).

The genes are TRBV7-6 and TRBJ2-5; D is unresolved. V dropped 3 bases and J dropped 1 base, with 6 bases sitting between them. The CDR3 is 13 amino acids. Germline V gene lookup returns CDR1 SGHVS and CDR2 FNYEAQ. This chain's CDR3 is CASSFKIQETQYF. The CDR3 coding sequence is TGTGCCAGCAGCTTTAAGATCCAAGAGACCCAGTACTTC.

This clonotype was seen repeatedly, ten times or more. The V and J genes are TRBV27 and TRBJ2-2; D is perhaps TRBD2 (7 bases). Germline CDR1 reads MNHEY; CDR2 reads SMNVEV (reference sequence). The CDR3 loop spans 13 amino acids. Deletions cut 8 bases from V and 2 bases from J, with 9 bases between. The CDR3 DNA follows: TGTGCCAGCCGGGGGGCCAACACCGGGGAGCTGTTTTTT. This codes for CASRGANTGELFF.

This clonotype came up many times. This chain links TRBV27 with TRBJ2-7; TRBD1 matches 7 bases. V was pared by 4 bases and J by 0 bases, with 6 bases of the junction left unmatched. CDR1 and CDR2 from the germline V gene are MNHEY and SMNVEV (reference sequence). The CDR3 runs to 15 residues. The CDR3 sequence: CASSSDRDLSYEQYF. In nucleotides, the CDR3 is TGTGCCAGCAGTTCTGACAGGGACCTCTCCTACGAGCAGTACTTC.

The chain has TRBV6-5 and TRBJ2-3; 13 bases fit TRBD2. V gave up 8 bases and J gave up 0 bases; unmatched junction bases: 11. Germline V gene data show CDR1 as MNHEY and CDR2 as SVGAGI. The CDR3 spans 18 residues. CDR3 loop: CASGRLAGGLTSTDTQYF. The CDR3 region has the DNA TGTGCCAGCGGAAGACTAGCGGGGGGACTGACTAGCACAGATACGCAGTATTTT.

This clonotype was recorded many times. This chain joins TRBV20-1 and TRBJ1-1, with a weak D call TRBD1 (5 bases). The CDR3 runs to 15 residues. Germline V gene sequence: CDR1 DFQATT, CDR2 SNEGSKA (reference sequence). V was cut by 0 bases and J by 2 bases, with 13 bases left in between. The CDR3 DNA reads as TGCAGTGCTAGAGATCCTGGCCAGGGCAACACTGAAGCTTTCTTT. Encoded protein: CSARDPGQGNTEAFF.

This clonotype was recorded a few times. The chain recombines TRBV28 with TRBJ2-7; D is possibly TRBD1 (5 bases). Trimming cost V 5 bases and J 3 bases, with 14 bases left between them. The CDR3 is 14 amino acids. CDR1 is MDHEN, CDR2 SYDVKM, per germline. The CDR3 region is CASSSSDTLYEQYF. Here the CDR3 DNA reads TGTGCCAGCAGTAGCTCGGACACCCTCTACGAGCAGTACTTC.

This clonotype was detected ten times or more. The chain uses TRBV7-9 and TRBJ1-6; 11 positions match TRBD1. CDR1 SEHNR and CDR2 FQNEAQ come from the germline V gene (reference sequence). The junction had 11 bases not matched to a gene; V was cut back by 5 bases and J by 14 bases. The CDR3 length is 15 residues. The CDR3 DNA follows: TGTGCCAGCAGCGTAGGGACAGGGGGTCGCCGGGCCCTCCACTTT. This sequence encodes CASSVGTGGRRALHF.

The chain has TRBV7-2 and TRBJ1-2; TRBD1 is a possible D gene (5 bases). This CDR3 region has 14 residues. Germline CDR1 SGHTA, CDR2 FQGNSA. Between the trimmed V and J ends, which lost 5 bases and 5 bases, there was a span of 15 bases. The CDR3 DNA is TGTGCCAGCAGCCCAGACAGCCGGGTATATGGCTACACCTTC. Translation: CASSPDSRVYGYTF.

The count of this clonotype is one. The conserved phenylalanine or tryptophan is not found at the CDR3 terminus, so this likely reflects a read error. The chain carries TRBV6-2 or TRBV6-3 and TRBJ1-2; no clear D gene. This CDR3 comprises 13 residues. V was pared by 9 bases and J by 5 bases, with 16 bases between. Germline CDR1 and CDR2: MNHEY and SVGEGT. The CDR3 sequence is CARTVGWLYGYTL. CDR3 DNA: TGTGCCAGAACTGTAGGGTGGTTGTATGGCTACACCCTC.

This chain joins TRBV12-3 or TRBV12-4 and TRBJ1-2; no reliable D call. The CDR3 has 14 residues. Deletions cut 3 bases from V and 3 bases from J, with 11 bases between. The chain's CDR3 is CASSLEVGDYGYTF. As DNA, the CDR3 is TGTGCCAGCAGTTTGGAGGTCGGGGACTATGGCTACACCTTC.

At least ten counts were recorded for this clonotype. The chain joins TRBV7-9 to TRBJ1-5, with TRBD1 identical over 11 bases. Germline V lookup: CDR1 SEHNR, CDR2 FQNEAQ (reference sequence). V lost 3 bases, J lost 4 bases, and 2 bases stayed unmatched. This CDR3 has 15 residues. CDR3 DNA: TGTGCCAGCAGCTTCCGGGACAGGGGGAATCAGCCCCAGCATTTT. It codes for CASSFRDRGNQPQHF.

Only a few counts were recorded for this clonotype. The rearrangement joins TRBV12-3 or TRBV12-4 to TRBJ2-1; 8 bases map to TRBD2. This CDR3 region has 15 residues. V dropped 2 bases and J dropped 4; count of bases not matched to a gene: 4. The CDR3 loop is CASSLPGGVYNEQFF. CDR3 DNA: TGTGCCAGCAGTTTACCCGGGGGGGTGTACAATGAGCAGTTCTTC.

Note on this clonotype: This may stem from a read error, because a much larger clone lies one nucleotide away. V and J are TRBV19 and TRBJ1-2; TRBD1 aligns across 11 bases. The germline gives CDR1 LNHDA, CDR2 SQIVND (reference sequence). CDR3 size: 14 residues. CDR3 DNA: TGTGCCAGTACCCCGGACAGGGGGCCGGGTGGCAACACCTTC. This codes for CASTPDRGPGGNTF.

This clonotype was seen at least ten times. The chain links TRBV20-1 to TRBJ2-3; D might be TRBD2 (6 bases). This CDR3 region has 14 residues. Germline CDR1 is DFQATT and CDR2 is SNEGSKA (reference sequence). V lost 4 bases to trimming and J lost 9 bases, with 20 bases between them. CDR3 nucleotides: TGCAGTGCTACAAGCGGGCCGAGTATGGGGACGCAGTATTTT. Translating gives CSATSGPSMGTQYF.

This clonotype appeared many times. This chain links TRBV7-2 with TRBJ1-2; maybe TRBD1 (6 bases). Trimming cost V 5 bases and J 2 bases, with 9 bases left between them. Germline loops: CDR1 SGHTA, CDR2 FQGNSA. The CDR3 contains 13 residues. Here the CDR3 DNA reads TGTGCCAGCAGCCGTACAGGGAACTATGGCTACACCTTC. Protein product: CASSRTGNYGYTF.

The V gene is TRBV11-2, the J gene TRBJ2-1; 10 bases map to TRBD2. Germline assignment: CDR1 SGHAT and CDR2 FQNNGV. The ends lost 2 bases at V and 7 bases at J; junction bases unmatched: 2. This CDR3 is built from 14 residues. The CDR3 spells CASSLTSGVNEQFF. CDR3 DNA sequence: TGTGCCAGCAGCTTAACTAGCGGGGTAAATGAGCAGTTCTTC.

The V gene is TRBV4-3, the J gene TRBJ1-4, with TRBD1 matching over 7 bases. CDR3 length equals 15 residues. Germline CDR1 and CDR2: LGHNA and YSLEER. The junction had 1 base not matched to a gene; V was cut back by 3 bases and J by 0 bases. This CDR3 reads CASSHGTATNEKLFF. The CDR3 DNA reads TGCGCCAGCAGCCACGGGACAGCAACTAATGAAAAACTGTTTTTT.

Points on this clonotype: The junction departs from the called germline gene at one end, perhaps through a read error. This chain joins TRBV19 and TRBJ2-1; 7 bases are a match to TRBD2. Germline V gene lookup returns CDR1 LNHDA and CDR2 SQIVND (reference sequence). The CDR3 loop spans 13 amino acids. In DNA, the CDR3 is TGTGCCACCTCCCTGGGGAGGGCAAATGGGCAGTTCTTC. Translated: CATSLGRANGQFF. Filled out from reference TRBV19 and TRBJ2-1, the complete variable domain reads DGGITQSPKYLFRKEGQNVTLSCEQNLNHDAMYWYRQDPGQGLRLIYYSQIVNDFQKGDIAEGYSVSREKKESFPLTVTSAQKNPTAFYLCATSLGRANGQFFGPGTRLTVL.

V usage is TRBV5-1 and J usage is TRBJ2-7; possible D gene TRBD1, 5 bases. Germline CDR1 and CDR2: SGHRS and YFSETQ. V lost 4 bases to trimming and J lost 2 bases, with 10 bases between them. CDR3 length equals 13 residues. CDR3 sequence (DNA): TGCGCCAGCAGCCCAGACAGTACCTACGAGCAGTACTTC. It translates to CASSPDSTYEQYF.

The V and J genes are TRBV7-2 and TRBJ2-1; D gene unclear. This CDR3 has 15 amino acids. V was pared by 5 bases and J by 0 bases, with 11 bases between. CDR1 SGHTA and CDR2 FQGNSA come from the germline V gene. CDR3 amino acids: CASSPPPYSYNEQFF. The CDR3 DNA follows: TGTGCCAGCAGCCCGCCCCCCTACTCCTACAATGAGCAGTTCTTC.

In the case of this clonotype: A much bigger clone sits one base away, suggesting this may be a read error. CDR3 in amino acids: CAPLPLGTDTQYF. The CDR3 region has the DNA TGTGCCCCCTTGCCCCTCGGCACAGATACGCAGTATTTT. The V call is TRBV10-3, the J call TRBJ2-3; D uncertain. The CDR3 spans 13 residues. V was shortened by 11 bases and J by 1 base, with 13 bases between the two germline ends. The germline CDR1 and CDR2 sequences are ENHRY and SYGVKD.

The genes are TRBV7-2 and TRBJ1-2, with a possible D match to TRBD1 (6 bases). V was pared by 1 base and J by 11 bases, with 8 bases between. CDR1 and CDR2 (germline): SGHTA, FQGNSA. The CDR3 sequence is 11 residues long. CDR3 region: CASSLGQGYTF. The CDR3 DNA sequence: TGTGCCAGCAGCTTAGGGCAGGGGTACACCTTC.

This clonotype was seen a handful of times. V and J are TRBV7-9 and TRBJ1-2, with a weak D call TRBD1 (5 bases). The germline CDR1 and CDR2 sequences are SEHNR and FQNEAQ (reference sequence). Between the trimmed V and J ends, which lost 2 bases and 5 bases, there was a span of 9 bases. CDR3 length equals 13 residues. CDR3 protein: CASSLQWGYGYTF. The CDR3 DNA follows: TGTGCCAGCAGCTTACAATGGGGGTATGGCTACACCTTC.

This clonotype was detected a few times. The chain combines TRBV9 with TRBJ1-1; perhaps TRBD1 as D (6 bases). The length of the CDR3 is 16 residues. V was pared by 0 bases and J by 1 base, with 13 bases between. Germline CDR1 is SGDLS and CDR2 is YYNGEE. In DNA, the CDR3 is TGTGCCAGCAGCGTAGGGGTAGGCAGGGGGAACACTGAAGCTTTCTTT. The encoded protein is CASSVGVGRGNTEAFF.

This clonotype was detected only a few times. The rearrangement joins TRBV11-2 to TRBJ2-7; D gene unclear. With 3 bases removed from V and 2 bases from J, the gap between germline ends came to 14 bases. The germline V gene has CDR1 SGHAT and CDR2 FQNNGV. The CDR3 length is 15 residues. CDR3 sequence reads: CASSFGQTPAYEQYF. The CDR3 region has the DNA TGTGCCAGCAGCTTTGGTCAGACCCCAGCCTACGAGCAGTACTTC.

This clonotype was counted a single time. A much more abundant neighbour one base away suggests this may be a read error. The V and J genes are TRBV14 and TRBJ2-1; D possibly matches TRBD1 or TRBD2 (6 bases each). Per germline, CDR1 SGHDN and CDR2 FVKESK. The CDR3 runs 15 residues. The CDR3 DNA reads as TGTGCCAGCAGCCGAGGGGGGCCTATCTCACGCGAGCAGTCCTTC. Its translation: CASSRGGPISREQSF.

This clonotype was seen many times. The rearrangement links TRBV27 to TRBJ2-1; D is undetermined. Germline lookup yields CDR1 MNHEY and CDR2 SMNVEV (reference sequence). This CDR3 has 13 amino acids. V gave up 5 bases and J gave up 8 bases, with 13 bases separating them. The CDR3 coding sequence is TGTGCCAGCAGTACGGGCCTCCAGTATGAGCAGTTCTTC. This gives the protein CASSTGLQYEQFF.